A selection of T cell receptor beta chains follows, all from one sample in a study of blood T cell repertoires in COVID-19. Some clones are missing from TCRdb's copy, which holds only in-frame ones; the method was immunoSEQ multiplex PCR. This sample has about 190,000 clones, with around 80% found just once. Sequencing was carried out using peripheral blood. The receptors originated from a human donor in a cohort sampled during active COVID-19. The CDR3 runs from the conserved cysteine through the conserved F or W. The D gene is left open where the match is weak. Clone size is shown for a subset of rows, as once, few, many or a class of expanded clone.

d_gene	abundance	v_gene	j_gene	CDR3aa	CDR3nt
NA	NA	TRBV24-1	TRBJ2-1	CATSATRQHNEQFF	TGTGCCACCAGTGCGACTAGACAACACAATGAGCAGTTCTTC
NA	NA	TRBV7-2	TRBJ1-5	CASSANGDQPQHF	TGTGCCAGCAGCGCTAATGGAGATCAGCCCCAGCATTTT
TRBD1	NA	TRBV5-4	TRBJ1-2	CASSPTGGDYGYTF	TGTGCCAGCAGTCCGACAGGGGGGGACTATGGCTACACCTTC
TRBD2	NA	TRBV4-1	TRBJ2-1	CASSRGLAGGNEQFF	TGCGCCAGCAGCCGCGGACTAGCGGGAGGCAATGAGCAGTTCTTC
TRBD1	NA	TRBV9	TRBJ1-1	CATAQGVNTEAFF	TGTGCCACAGCCCAGGGGGTAAACACTGAAGCTTTCTTT
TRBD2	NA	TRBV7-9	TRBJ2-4	CASSREDANDIQYF	TGTGCCAGCAGCCGGGAGGACGCGAATGACATTCAGTACTTC
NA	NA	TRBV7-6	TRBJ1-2	CASSSRLQGSYYGYTF	TGTGCCAGCAGTTCCAGGTTGCAGGGATCCTACTATGGCTACACCTTC
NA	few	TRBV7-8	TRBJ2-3	CASLPAGTDTQYF	TGTGCCAGCCTCCCGGCGGGGACAGATACGCAGTATTTT
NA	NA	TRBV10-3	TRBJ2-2	CAISESEHRGAVF	TGTGCCATCAGTGAGTCTGAACACCGGGGAGCTGTTTTT
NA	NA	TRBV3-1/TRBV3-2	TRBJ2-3	CASSQGPADTQYF	TGTGCCAGCAGCCAAGGGCCCGCAGATACGCAGTATTTT
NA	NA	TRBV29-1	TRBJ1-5	CSVAGLGNQPQHF	TGCAGCGTTGCCGGGTTGGGCAATCAGCCCCAGCATTTT
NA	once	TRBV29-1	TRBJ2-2	CSVAVETPNTGELFF	TGCAGCGTTGCTGTGGAGACTCCTAACACCGGGGAGCTGTTTTTT
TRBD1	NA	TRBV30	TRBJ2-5	CAWSLDRVVGETQYF	TGTGCCTGGAGCCTCGACAGGGTAGTTGGAGAGACCCAGTACTTC
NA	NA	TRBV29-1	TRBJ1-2	CSVEGHSVYGYTF	TGCAGCGTTGAGGGACATTCAGTCTATGGCTACACCTTC
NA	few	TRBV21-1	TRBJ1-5	CASLNADQGHNQPQHF	TGTGCCAGTTTAAATGCGGACCAGGGGCACAATCAGCCCCAGCATTTT
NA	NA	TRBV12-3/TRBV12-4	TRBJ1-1	CASSLNSETEAFF	TGTGCCAGCAGTTTAAATTCCGAGACTGAAGCTTTCTTT
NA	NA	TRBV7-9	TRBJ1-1	CASSQVGPEAFF	TGTGCCAGCAGCCAAGTGGGGCCTGAAGCTTTCTTT
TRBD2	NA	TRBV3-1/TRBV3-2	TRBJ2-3	CASRAGLADTDTQYF	TGTGCCAGCAGAGCGGGACTAGCGGACACAGATACGCAGTATTTT
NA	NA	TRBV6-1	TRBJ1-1	CASSELGVSNTEAFF	TGTGCCAGCAGTGAACTCGGGGTCTCGAACACTGAAGCTTTCTTT
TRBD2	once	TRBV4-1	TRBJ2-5	CASSTTGTSKETQYF	TGCGCCAGCAGCACGACCGGGACTAGTAAGGAGACCCAGTACTTC
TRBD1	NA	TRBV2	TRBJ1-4	CASSQGLGEKLFF	TGTGCCAGCTCACAGGGGTTGGGTGAAAAACTGTTTTTT
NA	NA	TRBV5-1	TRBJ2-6	CASSLEPAGANVLTF	TGCGCCAGCAGTCTGGAGCCCGCGGGGGCCAACGTCCTGACTTTC
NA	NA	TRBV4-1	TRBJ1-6	CASSQDGGLSRVNSPLHF	TGCGCCAGCAGCCAAGATGGTGGATTATCGAGGGTTAATTCACCCCTCCACTTT
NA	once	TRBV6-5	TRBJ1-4	CASRADLNEKLFF	TGTGCCAGCAGAGCTGACTTGAATGAAAAACTGTTTTTT
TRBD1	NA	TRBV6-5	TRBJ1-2	CASRRAATGSYGYTF	TGTGCCAGCAGGCGCGCCGCGACAGGGTCCTATGGCTACACCTTC
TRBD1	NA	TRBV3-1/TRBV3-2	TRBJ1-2	CASSQAGQVYGYTF	TGTGCCAGCAGCCAAGCAGGACAGGTCTATGGCTACACCTTC
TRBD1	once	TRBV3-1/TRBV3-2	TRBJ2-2	CASTKSGTGDTGELFF	TGTGCCAGCACAAAATCCGGGACAGGGGACACCGGGGAGCTGTTTTTT
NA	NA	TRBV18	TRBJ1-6	CASSPLAGKESPLHF	TGTGCCAGCTCACCCTTAGCAGGGAAAGAATCACCCCTCCACTTT
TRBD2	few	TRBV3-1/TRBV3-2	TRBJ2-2	CASSPPGLARTGELFF	TGTGCCAGCAGTCCCCCGGGACTAGCTAGGACCGGGGAGCTGTTTTTT
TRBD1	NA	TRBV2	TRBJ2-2	CASGRGTGRTGELFF	TGTGCCAGCGGTCGCGGGACAGGAAGGACCGGGGAGCTGTTTTTT
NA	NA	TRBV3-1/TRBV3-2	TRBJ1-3	CASSPQGTSGNTIYF	TGTGCCAGCAGCCCCCAGGGGACCTCTGGAAACACCATATATTTT
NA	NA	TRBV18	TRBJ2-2	CASSPTAETNTGELFF	TGTGCCAGCTCACCTACGGCGGAGACGAACACCGGGGAGCTGTTTTTT
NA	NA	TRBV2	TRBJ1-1	CASIAFAAGEAFF	TGTGCCAGCATAGCTTTTGCGGCGGGTGAAGCTTTCTTT
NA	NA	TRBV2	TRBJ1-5	CASSEIRADNQPQHF	TGTGCCAGCAGTGAGATCAGGGCAGACAATCAGCCCCAGCATTTT
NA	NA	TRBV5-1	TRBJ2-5	CASDYGGGETQYF	TGCGCCAGCGACTACGGGGGTGGGGAGACCCAGTACTTC
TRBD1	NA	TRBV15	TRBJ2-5	CATSRDRDRGLGTQYF	TGTGCCACCAGCAGAGACCGGGACAGGGGATTAGGGACCCAGTACTTC
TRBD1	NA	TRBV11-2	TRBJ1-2	CASSLEGAAGGYTF	TGTGCCAGCAGCTTGGAGGGGGCGGCTGGTGGCTACACCTTC
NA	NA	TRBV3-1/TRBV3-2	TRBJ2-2	CASSHLGGDTGELFF	TGTGCCAGCAGCCACTTGGGGGGAGACACCGGGGAGCTGTTTTTT
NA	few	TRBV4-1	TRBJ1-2	CASSLSGVDYGYTF	TGCGCCAGCAGCTTATCCGGGGTTGACTATGGCTACACCTTC
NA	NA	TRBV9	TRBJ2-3	CASSLNSDTQYF	TGTGCCAGCAGCCTAAATTCAGATACGCAGTATTTT
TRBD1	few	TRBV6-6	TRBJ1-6	CASRPGTGVNGPLHF	TGTGCCAGCAGGCCAGGGACAGGCGTGAATGGGCCCCTCCACTTT
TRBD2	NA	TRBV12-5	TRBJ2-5	CASGLALAGGRSETQYF	TGTGCTAGTGGTTTGGCACTAGCGGGGGGCCGGTCAGAGACCCAGTACTTC
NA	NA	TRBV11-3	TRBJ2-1	CASSLELGEQFF	TGTGCCAGCAGCTTAGAGCTAGGCGAGCAGTTCTTC
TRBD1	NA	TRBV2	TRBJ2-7	CASSGGQGAIGYEQYF	TGTGCCAGCAGTGGTGGACAGGGGGCGATTGGCTACGAGCAGTACTTC
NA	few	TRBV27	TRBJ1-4	CASSPIQGYEKLFF	TGTGCCAGCAGTCCGATACAGGGTTACGAAAAACTGTTTTTT
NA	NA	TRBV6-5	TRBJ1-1	CASSYGRKGGTEAFF	TGTGCCAGCAGTTATGGCCGGAAGGGCGGGACTGAAGCTTTCTTT
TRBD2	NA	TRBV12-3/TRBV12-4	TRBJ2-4	CASSPPSGIQYF	TGTGCCAGCAGCCCCCCTAGCGGCATTCAGTACTTC
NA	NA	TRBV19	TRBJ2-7	CATMGRVSGVYEQYF	TGTGCCACCATGGGACGGGTTTCGGGAGTCTACGAGCAGTACTTC
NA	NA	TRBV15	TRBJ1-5	CATNMTGLSYQPQHF	TGTGCCACCAACATGACAGGCCTTTCCTATCAGCCCCAGCATTTT
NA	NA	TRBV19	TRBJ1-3	CASSESSGNTIYF	TGTGCCAGTAGCGAGAGCTCTGGAAACACCATATATTTT
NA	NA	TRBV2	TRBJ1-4	CASSAGVLNEKLFF	TGTGCCAGCAGTGCAGGGGTATTAAATGAAAAACTGTTTTTT
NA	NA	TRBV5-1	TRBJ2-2	CASSSYTGELFF	TGCGCCAGCAGCTCGTACACCGGGGAGCTGTTTTTT
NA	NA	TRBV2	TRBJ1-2	CASSARQAGYGYTF	TGTGCCAGCAGTGCCCGACAGGCGGGCTATGGCTACACCTTC
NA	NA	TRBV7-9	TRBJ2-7	CASSLHPWSYEQYF	TGTGCCAGCAGCTTACACCCGTGGAGCTACGAGCAGTACTTC
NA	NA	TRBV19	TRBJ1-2	CASLGGNGYTF	TGTGCCAGTCTCGGCGGGAATGGCTACACCTTC
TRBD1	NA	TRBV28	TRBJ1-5	CASSFTTGGDQPQHF	TGTGCCAGCAGTTTCACAACAGGGGGTGATCAGCCCCAGCATTTT